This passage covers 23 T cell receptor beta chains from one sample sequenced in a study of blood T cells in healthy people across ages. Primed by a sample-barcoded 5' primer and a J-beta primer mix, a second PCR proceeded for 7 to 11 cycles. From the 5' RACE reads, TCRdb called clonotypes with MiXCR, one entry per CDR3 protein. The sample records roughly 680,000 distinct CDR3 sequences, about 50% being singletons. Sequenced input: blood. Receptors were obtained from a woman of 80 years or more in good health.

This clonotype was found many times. CDR3 region: CASTQLGLSGYTF. The CDR3 DNA sequence: TGTGCCAGCACCCAACTGGGGCTATCTGGCTACACCTTC. J is TRBJ1-2 and V is TRBV5-5; D may be TRBD1 (5 bases). Germline CDR1 and CDR2: SGHKS and YYEKEE (reference sequence). Trimming stripped 6 bases from V and 7 bases from J, with 16 bases between. The CDR3 covers 13 residues.

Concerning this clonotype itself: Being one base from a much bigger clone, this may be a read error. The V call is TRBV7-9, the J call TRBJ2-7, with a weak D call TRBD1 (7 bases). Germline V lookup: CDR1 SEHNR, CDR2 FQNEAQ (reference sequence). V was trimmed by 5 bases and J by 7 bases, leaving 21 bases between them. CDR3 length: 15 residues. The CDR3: CASSLPGRGVNEQYF. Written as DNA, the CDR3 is TGTGCCAGCAGCCTGCCGGGCAGGGGGGTTAATGAGCAGTACTTC. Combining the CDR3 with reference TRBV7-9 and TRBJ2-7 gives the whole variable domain DTGVSQNPRHKITKRGQNVTFRCDPISEHNRLYWYRQTLGQGPEFLTYFQNEAQLEKSRLLSDRFSAERPKGSFSTLEIQRTEQGDSAMYLCASSLPGRGVNEQYFGPGTRLTVT.

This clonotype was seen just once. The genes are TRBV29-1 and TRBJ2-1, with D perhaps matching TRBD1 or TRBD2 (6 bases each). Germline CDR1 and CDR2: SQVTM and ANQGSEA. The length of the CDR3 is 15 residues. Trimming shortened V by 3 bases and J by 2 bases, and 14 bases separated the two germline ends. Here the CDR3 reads CSVEGGSVTYNEQFF. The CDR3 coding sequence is TGCAGCGTTGAGGGGGGCAGCGTCACCTACAATGAGCAGTTCTTC.

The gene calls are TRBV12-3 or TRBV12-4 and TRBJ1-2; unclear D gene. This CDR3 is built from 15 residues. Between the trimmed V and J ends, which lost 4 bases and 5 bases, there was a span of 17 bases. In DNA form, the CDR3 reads TGTGCCAGCAGTTGGCTCGACCGGGTAGTTTATGGCTACACCTTC. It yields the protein CASSWLDRVVYGYTF.

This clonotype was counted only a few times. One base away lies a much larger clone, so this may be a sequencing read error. CDR3 amino acids: CASSVEGATYNEQYF. In DNA form, the CDR3 reads TGTGCCAGCAGCGTAGAGGGGGCCACCTACAATGAGCAGTACTTC. This chain uses TRBV9 with TRBJ2-7; 7 positions match TRBD1. V trimming: 0 bases; J trimming: 7 bases; junction bases outside the gene matches: 10. The germline gives CDR1 SGDLS, CDR2 YYNGEE. The CDR3 length is 15 residues.

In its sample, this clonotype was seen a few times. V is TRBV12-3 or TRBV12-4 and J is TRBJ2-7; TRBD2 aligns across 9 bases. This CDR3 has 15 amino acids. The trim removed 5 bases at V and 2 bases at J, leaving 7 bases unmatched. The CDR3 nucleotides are TGTGCCAGCAGTCCGTCTAGCGGGGTTCCCTACGAGCAGTACTTC. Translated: CASSPSSGVPYEQYF.

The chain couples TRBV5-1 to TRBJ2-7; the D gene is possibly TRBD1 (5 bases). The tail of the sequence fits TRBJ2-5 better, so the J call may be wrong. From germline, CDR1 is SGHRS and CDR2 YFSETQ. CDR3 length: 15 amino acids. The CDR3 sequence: CASSLITGSKETQYF. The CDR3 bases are TGCGCCAGCAGCTTGATAACAGGATCCAAAGAGACCCAGTACTTC.

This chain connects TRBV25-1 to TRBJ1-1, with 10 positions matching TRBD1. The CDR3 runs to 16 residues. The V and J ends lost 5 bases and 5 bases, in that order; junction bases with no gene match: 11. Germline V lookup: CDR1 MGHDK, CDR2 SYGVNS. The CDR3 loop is CASSSSGGTGVTEAFF. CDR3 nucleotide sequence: TGTGCCAGCAGTAGCAGCGGAGGGACAGGGGTTACTGAAGCTTTCTTT.

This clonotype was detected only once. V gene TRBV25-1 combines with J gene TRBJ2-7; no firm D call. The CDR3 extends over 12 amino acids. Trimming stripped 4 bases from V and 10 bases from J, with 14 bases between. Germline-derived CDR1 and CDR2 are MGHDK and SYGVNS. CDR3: CASSAPTGPQYF. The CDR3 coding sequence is TGTGCCAGCAGTGCCCCTACCGGTCCCCAGTACTTC.

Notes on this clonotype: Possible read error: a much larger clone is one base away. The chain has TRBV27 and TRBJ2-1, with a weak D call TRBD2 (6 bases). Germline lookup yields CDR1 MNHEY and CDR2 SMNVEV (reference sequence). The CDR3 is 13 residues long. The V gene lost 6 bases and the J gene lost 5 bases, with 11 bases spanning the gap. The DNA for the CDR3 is TGTGCCAGCAGGCGACTAGTGGACAATGAGCAGTTCTTC. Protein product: CASRRLVDNEQFF.

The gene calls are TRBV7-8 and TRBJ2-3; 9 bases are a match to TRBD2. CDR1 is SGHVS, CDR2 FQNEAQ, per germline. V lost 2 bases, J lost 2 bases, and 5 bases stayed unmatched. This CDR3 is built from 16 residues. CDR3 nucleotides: TGTGCCAGCAGCTTAAAGCGGGGGGAGGCCACAGATACGCAGTATTTT. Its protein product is CASSLKRGEATDTQYF.

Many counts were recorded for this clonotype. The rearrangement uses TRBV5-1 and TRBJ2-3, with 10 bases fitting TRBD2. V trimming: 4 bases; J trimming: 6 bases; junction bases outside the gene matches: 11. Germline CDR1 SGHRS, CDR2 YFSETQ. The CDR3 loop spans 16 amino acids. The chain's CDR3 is CASSPITSGIGDTQYF. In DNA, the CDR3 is TGCGCCAGCAGCCCCATTACTAGCGGGATAGGCGATACGCAGTATTTT.

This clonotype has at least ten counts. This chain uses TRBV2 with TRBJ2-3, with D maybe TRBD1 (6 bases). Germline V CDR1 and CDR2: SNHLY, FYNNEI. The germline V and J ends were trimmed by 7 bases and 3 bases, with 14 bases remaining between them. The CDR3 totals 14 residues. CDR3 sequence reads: CASTPRGLTDTQYF. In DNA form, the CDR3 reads TGTGCCAGCACCCCAAGGGGGTTAACAGATACGCAGTATTTT.

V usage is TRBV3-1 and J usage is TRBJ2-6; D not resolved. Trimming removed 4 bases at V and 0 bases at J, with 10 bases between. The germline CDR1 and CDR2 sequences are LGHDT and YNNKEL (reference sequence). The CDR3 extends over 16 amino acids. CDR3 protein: CASSPTQFSGANVLTF. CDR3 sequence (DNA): TGTGCCAGCAGCCCCACACAGTTCTCTGGGGCCAACGTCCTGACTTTC.

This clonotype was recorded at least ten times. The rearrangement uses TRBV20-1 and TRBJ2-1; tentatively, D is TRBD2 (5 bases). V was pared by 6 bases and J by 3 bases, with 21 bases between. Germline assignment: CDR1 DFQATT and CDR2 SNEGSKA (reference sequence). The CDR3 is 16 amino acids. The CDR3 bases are TGCAGTGCCCCTAGCTACGCGCATGCCCTCTACAATGAGCAGTTCTTC. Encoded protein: CSAPSYAHALYNEQFF.

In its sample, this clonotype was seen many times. CDR3 sequence (DNA): TGTGCCAGCAGCCAAGATGCGGTCTCTGGGGCCAACGTCCTGACTTTC. This gives the protein CASSQDAVSGANVLTF. The rearrangement joins TRBV4-2 to TRBJ2-6; D is uncertain. The V end was cut by 0 bases, the J end by 0 bases, with 6 bases between. The CDR3 is made up of 16 amino acids. Germline CDR1 reads LGHNA; CDR2 reads YNFKEQ.

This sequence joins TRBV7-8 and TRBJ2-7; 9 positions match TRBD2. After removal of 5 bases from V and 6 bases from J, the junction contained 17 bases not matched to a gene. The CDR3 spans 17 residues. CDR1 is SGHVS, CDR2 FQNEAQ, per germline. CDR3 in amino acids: CASSPRTGLASPSEQYF. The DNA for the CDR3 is TGTGCCAGCAGCCCTAGGACGGGACTAGCATCCCCTAGCGAGCAGTACTTC.

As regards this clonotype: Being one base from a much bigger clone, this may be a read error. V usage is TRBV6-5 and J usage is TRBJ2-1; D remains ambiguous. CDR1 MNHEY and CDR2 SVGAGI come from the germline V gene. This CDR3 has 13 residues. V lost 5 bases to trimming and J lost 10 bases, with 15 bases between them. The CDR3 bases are TGTGCCAGCAGTAGGACGGTTACCTACGAGCAGTTCTTC. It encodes CASSRTVTYEQFF.

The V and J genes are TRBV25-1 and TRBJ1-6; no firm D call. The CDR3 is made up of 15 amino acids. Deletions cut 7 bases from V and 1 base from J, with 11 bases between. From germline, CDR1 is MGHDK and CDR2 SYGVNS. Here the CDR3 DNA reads TGTGCCAGCAACCAGAGAGGGTCCTATAATTCACCCCTCCACTTT. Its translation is CASNQRGSYNSPLHF.

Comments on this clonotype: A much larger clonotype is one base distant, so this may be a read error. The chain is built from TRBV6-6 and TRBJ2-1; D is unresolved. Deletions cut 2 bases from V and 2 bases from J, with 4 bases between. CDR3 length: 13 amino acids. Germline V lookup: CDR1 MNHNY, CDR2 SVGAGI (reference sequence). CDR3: CASSYGAYNEQFF. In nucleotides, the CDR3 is TGTGCCAGCAGTTACGGGGCCTACAATGAGCAGTTCTTC.

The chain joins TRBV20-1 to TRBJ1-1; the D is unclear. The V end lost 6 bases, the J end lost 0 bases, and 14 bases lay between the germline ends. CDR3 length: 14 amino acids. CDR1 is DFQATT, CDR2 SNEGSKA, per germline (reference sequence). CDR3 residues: CSAQAGQMNTEAFF. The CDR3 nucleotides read TGCAGTGCCCAGGCGGGCCAAATGAACACTGAAGCTTTCTTT.

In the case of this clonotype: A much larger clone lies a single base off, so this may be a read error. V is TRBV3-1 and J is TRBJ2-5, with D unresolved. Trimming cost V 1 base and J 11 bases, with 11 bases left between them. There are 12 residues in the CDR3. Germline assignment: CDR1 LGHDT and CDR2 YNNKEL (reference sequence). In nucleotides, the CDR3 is TGTGCCAGCAGCCAAGGTGTTGATGAGCAGTACTTC. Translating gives CASSQGVDEQYF.

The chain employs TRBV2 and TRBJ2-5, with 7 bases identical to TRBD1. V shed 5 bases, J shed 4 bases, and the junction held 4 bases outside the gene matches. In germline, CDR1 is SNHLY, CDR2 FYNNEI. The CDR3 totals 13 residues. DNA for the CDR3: TGTGCCAGCAGTTCGACAGGGTCAGAGACCCAGTACTTC. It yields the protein CASSSTGSETQYF.